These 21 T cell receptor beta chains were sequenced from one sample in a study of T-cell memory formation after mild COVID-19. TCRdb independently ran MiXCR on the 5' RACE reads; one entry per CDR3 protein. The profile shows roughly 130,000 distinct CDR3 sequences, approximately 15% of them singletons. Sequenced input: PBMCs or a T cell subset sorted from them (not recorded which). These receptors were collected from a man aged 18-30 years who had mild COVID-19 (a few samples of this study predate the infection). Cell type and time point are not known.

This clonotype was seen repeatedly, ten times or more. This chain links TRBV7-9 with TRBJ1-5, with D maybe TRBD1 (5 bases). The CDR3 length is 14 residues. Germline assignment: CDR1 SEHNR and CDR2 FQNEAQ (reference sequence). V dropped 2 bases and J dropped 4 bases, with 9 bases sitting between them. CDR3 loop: CASSLSGGNQPQHF. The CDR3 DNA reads TGTGCCAGCAGCTTAAGTGGGGGAAATCAGCCCCAGCATTTT.

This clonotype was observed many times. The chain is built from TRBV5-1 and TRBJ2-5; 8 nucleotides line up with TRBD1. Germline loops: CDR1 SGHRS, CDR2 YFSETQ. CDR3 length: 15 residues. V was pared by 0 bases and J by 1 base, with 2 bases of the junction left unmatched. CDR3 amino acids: CASSLGDRFQETQYF. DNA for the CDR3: TGCGCCAGCAGCTTGGGGGACAGGTTCCAAGAGACCCAGTACTTC.

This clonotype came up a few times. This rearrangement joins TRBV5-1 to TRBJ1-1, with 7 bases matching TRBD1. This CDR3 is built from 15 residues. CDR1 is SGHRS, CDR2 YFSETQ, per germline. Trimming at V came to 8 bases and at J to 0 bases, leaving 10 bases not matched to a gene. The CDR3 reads CASTLGGQMNTEAFF. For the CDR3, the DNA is TGCGCCAGTACTTTAGGGGGACAGATGAACACTGAAGCTTTCTTT.

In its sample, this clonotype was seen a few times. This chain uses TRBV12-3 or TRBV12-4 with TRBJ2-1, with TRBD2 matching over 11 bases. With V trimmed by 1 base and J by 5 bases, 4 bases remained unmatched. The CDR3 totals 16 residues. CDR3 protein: CASSLGLAGGDNEQFF. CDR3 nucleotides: TGTGCCAGCAGTTTAGGGCTAGCGGGGGGCGACAATGAGCAGTTCTTC.

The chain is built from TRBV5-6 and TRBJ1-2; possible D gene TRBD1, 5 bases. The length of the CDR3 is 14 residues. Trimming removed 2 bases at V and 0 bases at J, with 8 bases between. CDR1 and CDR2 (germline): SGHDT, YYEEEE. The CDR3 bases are TGTGCCAGCAGCTTACAGGATACTAACTATGGCTACACCTTC. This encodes CASSLQDTNYGYTF.

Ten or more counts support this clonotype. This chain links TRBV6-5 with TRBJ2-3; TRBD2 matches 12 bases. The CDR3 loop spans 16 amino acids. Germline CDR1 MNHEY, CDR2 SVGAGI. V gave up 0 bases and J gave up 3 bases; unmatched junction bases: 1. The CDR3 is CASSYSTSGGTDTQYF. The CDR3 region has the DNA TGTGCCAGCAGTTACTCGACTAGCGGGGGAACAGATACGCAGTATTTT.

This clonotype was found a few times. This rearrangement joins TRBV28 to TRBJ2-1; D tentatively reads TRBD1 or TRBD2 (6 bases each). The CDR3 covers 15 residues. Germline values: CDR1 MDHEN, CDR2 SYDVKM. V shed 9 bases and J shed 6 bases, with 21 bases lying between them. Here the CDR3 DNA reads TGTGCCAGTTACCCCTCGGGGGCCGTAGCCAATGAGCAGTTCTTC. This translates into CASYPSGAVANEQFF.

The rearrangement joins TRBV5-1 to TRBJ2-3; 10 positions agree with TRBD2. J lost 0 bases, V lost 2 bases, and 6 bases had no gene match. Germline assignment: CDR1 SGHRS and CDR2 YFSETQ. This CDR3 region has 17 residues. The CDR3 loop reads CASSFFLAGVSTDTQYF. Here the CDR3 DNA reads TGCGCCAGCAGCTTCTTTCTAGCGGGGGTTAGCACAGATACGCAGTATTTT.

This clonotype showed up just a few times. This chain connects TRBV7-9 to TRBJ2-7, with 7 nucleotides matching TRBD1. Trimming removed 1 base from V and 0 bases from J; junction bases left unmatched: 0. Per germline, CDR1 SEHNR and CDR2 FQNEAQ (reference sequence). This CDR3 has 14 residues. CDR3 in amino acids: CASSLGDSSYEQYV. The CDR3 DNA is TGTGCCAGCAGCTTAGGGGACAGCTCCTACGAGCAGTACGTC.

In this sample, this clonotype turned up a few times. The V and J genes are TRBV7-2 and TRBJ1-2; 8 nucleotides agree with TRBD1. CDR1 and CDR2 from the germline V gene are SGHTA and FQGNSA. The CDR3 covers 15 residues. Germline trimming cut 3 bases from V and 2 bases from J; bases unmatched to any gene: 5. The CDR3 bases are TGTGCCAGCAGCTTTGACAGGGGACAAAACTATGGCTACACCTTC. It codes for CASSFDRGQNYGYTF.

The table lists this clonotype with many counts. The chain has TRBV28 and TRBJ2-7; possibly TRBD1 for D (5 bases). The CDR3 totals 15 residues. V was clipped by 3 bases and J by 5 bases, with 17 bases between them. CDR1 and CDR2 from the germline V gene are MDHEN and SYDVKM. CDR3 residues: CASSFFRQGGHEQYV. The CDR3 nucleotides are TGTGCCAGCAGTTTCTTCCGGCAGGGTGGACACGAGCAGTACGTC.

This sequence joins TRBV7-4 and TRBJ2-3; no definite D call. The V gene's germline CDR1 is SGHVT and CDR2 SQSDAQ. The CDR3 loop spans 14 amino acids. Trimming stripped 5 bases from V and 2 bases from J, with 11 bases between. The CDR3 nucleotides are TGTGCCAGCAGCGCGTGGTACTTCACAGATACGCAGTATTTT. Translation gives CASSAWYFTDTQYF. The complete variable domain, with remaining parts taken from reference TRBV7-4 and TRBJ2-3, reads GAGVSQSPRYKVAKRGRDVALRCDSISGHVTLYWYRQTLGQGSEVLTYSQSDAQRDKSGRPSGRFSAERPERSVSTLKIQRTEQGDSAVYLCASSAWYFTDTQYFGPGTRLTVL.

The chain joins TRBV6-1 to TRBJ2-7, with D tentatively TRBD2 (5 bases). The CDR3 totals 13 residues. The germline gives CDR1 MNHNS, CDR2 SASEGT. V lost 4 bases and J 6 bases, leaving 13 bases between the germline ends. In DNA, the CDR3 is TGTGCCAGCAGTGGAGAGGGAAAGGCCGAGCAGTACGTC. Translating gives CASSGEGKAEQYV.

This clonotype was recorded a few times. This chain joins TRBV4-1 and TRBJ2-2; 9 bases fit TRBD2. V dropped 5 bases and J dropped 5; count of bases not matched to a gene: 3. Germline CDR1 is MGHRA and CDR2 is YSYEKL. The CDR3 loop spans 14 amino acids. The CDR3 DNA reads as TGCGCCAGCAGCTTAGCGGGGGTTACCGGGGAGCTGTTTTTT. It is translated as CASSLAGVTGELFF.

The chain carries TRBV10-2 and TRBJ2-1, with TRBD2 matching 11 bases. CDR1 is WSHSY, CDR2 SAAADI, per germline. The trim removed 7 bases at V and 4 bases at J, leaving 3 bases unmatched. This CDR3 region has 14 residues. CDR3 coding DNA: TGCGCCAGCACAGGGACTAGCGGTTACAATGAGCAGTTCTTC. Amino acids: CASTGTSGYNEQFF.

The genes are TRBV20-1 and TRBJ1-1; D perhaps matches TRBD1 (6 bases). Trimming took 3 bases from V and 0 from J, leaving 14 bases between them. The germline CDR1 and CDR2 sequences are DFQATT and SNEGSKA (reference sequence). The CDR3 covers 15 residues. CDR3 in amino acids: CSASPSGALNTEAFF. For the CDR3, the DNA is TGCAGTGCTAGTCCTTCGGGGGCCCTGAACACTGAAGCTTTCTTT.

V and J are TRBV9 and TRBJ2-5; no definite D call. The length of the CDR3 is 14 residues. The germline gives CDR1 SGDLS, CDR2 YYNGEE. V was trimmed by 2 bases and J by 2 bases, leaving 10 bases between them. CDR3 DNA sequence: TGTGCCAGCAGCGTCGGGTACAGACAAGAGACCCAGTACTTC. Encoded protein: CASSVGYRQETQYF.

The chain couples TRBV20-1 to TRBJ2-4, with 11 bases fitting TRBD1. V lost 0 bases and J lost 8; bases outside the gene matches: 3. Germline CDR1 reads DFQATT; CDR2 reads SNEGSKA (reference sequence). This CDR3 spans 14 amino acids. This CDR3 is CSARDGQGADIQYF. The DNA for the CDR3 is TGCAGTGCTAGAGATGGACAGGGGGCAGACATTCAGTACTTC.

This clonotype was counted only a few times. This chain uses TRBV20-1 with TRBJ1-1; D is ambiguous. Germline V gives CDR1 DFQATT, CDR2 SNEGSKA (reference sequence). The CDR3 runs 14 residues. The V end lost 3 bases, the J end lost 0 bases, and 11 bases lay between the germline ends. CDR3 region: CSARWGTLNTEAFF. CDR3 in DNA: TGCAGTGCTAGGTGGGGAACTTTGAACACTGAAGCTTTCTTT.

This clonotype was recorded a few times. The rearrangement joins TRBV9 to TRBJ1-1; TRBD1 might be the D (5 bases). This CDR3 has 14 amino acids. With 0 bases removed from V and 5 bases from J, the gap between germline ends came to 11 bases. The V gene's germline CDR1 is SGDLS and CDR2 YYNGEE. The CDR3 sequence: CASSVVPGATEAFF. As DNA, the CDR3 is TGTGCCAGCAGCGTAGTCCCCGGGGCAACTGAAGCTTTCTTT.

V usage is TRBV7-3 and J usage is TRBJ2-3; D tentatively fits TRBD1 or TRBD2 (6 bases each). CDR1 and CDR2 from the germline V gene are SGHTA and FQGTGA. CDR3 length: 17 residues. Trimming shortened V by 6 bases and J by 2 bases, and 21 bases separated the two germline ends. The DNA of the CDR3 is TGTGCCAGCAGTCGCCTTGGGGGGCTTAGGACCACAGATACGCAGTATTTT. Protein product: CASSRLGGLRTTDTQYF.